One and the same sample provided the 2 T cell receptor beta chains below, sequenced in a study of regulatory dendritic cells for organ transplantation. The method was immunoSEQ multiplex PCR; TCRdb's version includes in-frame clones alone and lacks a portion of them. Here the sample spans 9,500 to 14,000 clones, under 90% being singletons. Sorted subsets were CFSE-labeled and cultured four to five days with allogeneic dendritic cells. The antigens of these receptors remain unknown. Sequencing was performed on naive CD8+ T cells from blood cultured with dendritic cells. As to subset: CD45RA+ naive T cells. All receptors come from a human donor in good health.

The chain uses TRBV5-4 and TRBJ1-1, with D unclear. The V end lost 6 bases, the J end lost 5 bases, and 8 bases lay between the germline ends. Germline CDR1 reads SGHNT; CDR2 reads YYREEE (reference sequence). The CDR3 contains 11 residues. The CDR3 nucleotides read TGTGCCAGCATTTCAGAGACTGAAGCTTTCTTT. It yields the protein CASISETEAFF. The full variable domain, in which reference TRBV5-4 and TRBJ1-1 provide the parts outside the CDR3, is ETGVTQSPTHLIKTRGQQVTLRCSSQSGHNTVSWYQQALGQGPQFIFQYYREEENGRGNFPPRFSGLQFPNYSSELNVNALELDDSALYLCASISETEAFFGQGTRLTVV.

This chain connects TRBV5-8 to TRBJ1-4; D is uncertain. The CDR3 extends over 13 amino acids. Deletions cut 4 bases from V and 4 bases from J, with 8 bases between. CDR1 and CDR2 from the germline V gene are SGHTS and YDEGEE. DNA for the CDR3: TGTGCCAGCAGCGCAGGTGGTAATGAAAAACTGTTTTTT. Its protein is CASSAGGNEKLFF.